The source of this T cell receptor (beta chain) is a study of blood T cell repertoires in COVID-19. Across the study: Italy, Spain and the United States were the sources of the convalescent and acute COVID-19 samples. The cDNA or gDNA used as material had been derived from T cells, B-cell-depleted T cells, or PBMCs.

CDR3 length: 14 residues. Germline trimming cut 0 bases from V and 10 bases from J; bases unmatched to any gene: 6. The V gene's germline CDR1 is SGHDN and CDR2 FVKESK. This clone showed up just once. The assay was immunoSEQ multiplex PCR, and TCRdb's table has in-frame clones only and misses some. The data hold 300,000 to 500,000 clones, with 70% to 90% observed a single time. Individuals drawn from around 25 US areas were about 18 to 95 years old. Clinical histories supplied by participants themselves formed the basis of cohort assignment. Sequencing was performed on PBMCs or T cells enriched from blood (not recorded which). This sequence was found in a young woman with acute COVID-19. The chain carries TRBV14 and TRBJ2-1, with 7 nucleotides matching TRBD2. This CDR3 is CASSQDPGGVEQFF. The DNA for the CDR3 is TGTGCCAGCAGCCAAGATCCGGGGGGTGTGGAGCAGTTCTTC. Complete variable domain (other parts from reference TRBV14 and TRBJ2-1): EAGVTQFPSHSVIEKGQTVTLRCDPISGHDNLYWYRRVMGKEIKFLLHFVKESKQDESGMPNNRFLAERTGGTYSTLKVQPAELEDSGVYFCASSQDPGGVEQFFGPGTRLTVL.